Each of the 4 T cell receptor beta chains below was sequenced from the same sample in a study of T cell responses to AZD1222 COVID-19 vaccine. The table came from immunoSEQ multiplex PCR; TCRdb's copy has only in-frame clones and leaves some out. The sample carries about 100,000 clones, more than 75% recorded once. The starting material was peripheral blood, obtained on day 0 of AZD1222 vaccination. These receptors all come from an adult in good health.

The chain carries TRBV13 and TRBJ2-3, with D perhaps TRBD1 or TRBD2 (5 bases each). The germline V gene encodes CDR1 PRHDT and CDR2 FYEKMQ (reference sequence). V was cut by 4 bases and J by 2 bases, with 10 bases left in between. CDR3 size: 14 residues. The CDR3 DNA follows: TGTGCCAGCAGCTCGGGGCAGCCCACAGATACGCAGTATTTT. Its protein is CASSSGQPTDTQYF.

The chain is built from TRBV6-2 or TRBV6-3 and TRBJ2-2, with 8 bases fitting TRBD2. The CDR3 contains 16 residues. V was clipped by 5 bases and J by 3 bases; unmatched bases: 8. CDR1 MNHEY and CDR2 SVGEGT come from the germline V gene. The CDR3 reads CASSGPSGGHTGELFF. The CDR3 coding sequence is TGTGCCAGCAGTGGGCCCTCGGGGGGGCACACCGGGGAGCTGTTTTTT.

The CDR3 here is CASSQGQGWYEQYF. DNA of the CDR3: TGTGCCAGCAGTCAGGGACAGGGTTGGTACGAGCAGTACTTC. The chain combines TRBV6-5 with TRBJ2-7; 9 bases map to TRBD1. Germline assignment: CDR1 MNHEY and CDR2 SVGAGI. J was trimmed by 4 bases and V by 5 bases; bases with no gene match: 6. The CDR3 consists of 14 residues.

V gene TRBV5-6 combines with J gene TRBJ1-2; D is perhaps TRBD1 (5 bases). Trimming left V 0 bases short and J 2 bases short, with 14 bases between. This CDR3 contains 16 residues. Per the germline V gene, CDR1 is SGHDT and CDR2 is YYEEEE. The CDR3 DNA reads as TGTGCCAGCAGCTTGGGGGGGACCTGGAGGAACTATGGCTACACCTTC. Translating it yields CASSLGGTWRNYGYTF.